The entry below describes one T cell receptor beta chain. Its target antigen remains unknown. No clone much larger than this one lies a single base away; base qualities are absent. Taken with the paper, the label for time point translates to: at surgical resection after neoadjuvant nivolumab +/- ipilimumab. The samples were taken from NEOSTAR, a phase 2 randomized trial in operable NSCLC that tested neoadjuvant nivolumab or nivolumab plus ipilimumab, followed by surgery. The sample belongs to a study of neoadjuvant nivolumab and ipilimumab in lung cancer (dated by TCRdb to about 2020). In the study overall: Intravenous nivolumab was dosed at 3 mg/kg on days 1, 15 and 29, and in the combination arm ipilimumab 1 mg/kg was added on day 1 only. For each study arm, the primary endpoint of the trial was the rate of major pathologic response (MPR) in the intention-to-treat population. TCR repertoires were compared between pretherapy (baseline) peripheral blood and tumors resected at surgery after neoadjuvant immune checkpoint blockade. Matched pretherapy and resected tumor pairs were analyzed for seven patients, of whom four received nivolumab and three received nivolumab plus ipilimumab. Of the 40 to 45 patients with operable NSCLC treated in the trial, roughly 23 were randomized to nivolumab monotherapy and 21 to nivolumab plus ipilimumab.

From the germline V gene (reference sequence), CDR1 is MNHEY and CDR2 is SMNVEV. V loses 1 base, J loses 4 bases, and the germline ends lie 10 bases apart. The CDR3 contains 15 residues, cysteine and phenylalanine counted. Only CDR3 DNA remains: 45 bases, in frame from the first base. Here is what the overall study found, with its caveats: Compared with tumor-adjacent uninvolved lung, resected tumors had greater TCR richness and clonality, and increases showed up in more of the dual-therapy-treated tumors. Richness in tumors resected after neoadjuvant therapy showed a positive correlation with pretherapy blood TCR richness (Spearman R ~ 0.86). A small number of samples underwent TCR sequencing. There was no significant correlation between TCR clonality and pathologic tumor regression, and just a single major-pathologic-response sample was available for the clonality-regression analysis. From pretherapy to surgery, tumor T-cell richness and clonality increased in three of three dual-therapy tumors but in only two of four nivolumab-treated tumors.

The library relied on the immunoSEQ multiplex PCR assay. In the original analysis: Repertoires were summarized by richness and clonality, and significantly expanded and contracted clones were identified between pre- and post-therapy samples. TCRdb carries this immuneACCESS record with in-frame sequences only. Its versions omit some clonotypes, under half of them owing to an unresolved V gene in the studies checked, with the rest unexplained. The V and J calls and clone size were taken over from that table, and D and trimming were inferred from the DNA. The sample profile shows tens of thousands of clones; over 75% of them were found once. The ten most abundant clones make up roughly 4.5% of the sample.

The receptor was isolated from an adult with non-small cell lung cancer. This specimen was peripheral blood, taken after neoadjuvant nivolumab, alone or with ipilimumab, at or shortly before surgery. This chain joins TRBV27 to TRBJ2-2; the D gene is tentatively TRBD1 or TRBD2, each matching 6 bases. The CDR3: CASSLWGARTGELFF. The sequenced DNA: TGTGCCAGCAGTTTATGGGGGGCCCGCACCGGGGAGCTGTTTTTT.